A selection of T cell receptor beta chains follows, all from one sample in a study of shared clonotypes between healthy human individuals. This table comes from immunoSEQ multiplex PCR, and its TCRdb copy is limited to in-frame clones, with some not included. The sample holds around 2.1 million clones, roughly 91% seen once. Sequencing used naive CD8+ T cells from PBMCs. The origin of the receptors is a man younger than 35 in good health. Some clones in this sample may be carry-over from other donors' samples. CDR3s include the opening cysteine and the closing phenylalanine or tryptophan. A D gene is named only where the DNA matches it firmly. Not every row has a clone size; where given, it reads once, few, many or a size class.

J: TRBJ2-2; length: 15; size: .; D: TRBD2; V: TRBV2; CDR3: CASTSGRSNTGELFF; DNA: TGTGCCAGCACTAGCGGGAGGTCGAACACCGGGGAGCTGTTTTTT
J: TRBJ1-1; length: 11; size: .; D: .; V: TRBV27; CDR3: CATRGGTEAFF; DNA: TGTGCCACCCGGGGAGGCACTGAAGCTTTCTTT
J: TRBJ2-7; length: 16; size: once; D: TRBD1; V: TRBV14; CDR3: CASSLLDETGSHEQYF; DNA: TGTGCCAGCAGCCTCCTGGATGAGACAGGGTCCCACGAGCAGTACTTC
J: TRBJ2-2; length: 17; size: .; D: TRBD1; V: TRBV7-8; CDR3: CASSWPPDRGNTGELFF; DNA: TGTGCCAGCAGCTGGCCCCCGGACAGGGGCAACACCGGGGAGCTGTTTTTT
J: TRBJ1-1; length: 12; size: .; D: .; V: TRBV6-5; CDR3: CASTPGQTEAFF; DNA: TGTGCCAGCACCCCTGGACAAACTGAAGCTTTCTTT
J: TRBJ2-6; length: 18; size: .; D: .; V: TRBV7-8; CDR3: CASSLIAQGHSGANVLTF; DNA: TGTGCCAGCAGCTTAATTGCGCAGGGTCACTCTGGGGCCAACGTCCTGACTTTC
J: TRBJ1-2; length: 12; size: .; D: .; V: TRBV28; CDR3: CATKPGSYGYTF; DNA: TGTGCCACCAAGCCGGGTTCGTATGGCTACACCTTC
J: TRBJ2-1; length: 13; size: .; D: .; V: TRBV2; CDR3: CASSPGDRNEQFF; DNA: TGTGCCAGCAGTCCCGGGGATCGGAATGAGCAGTTCTTC
J: TRBJ2-2; length: 13; size: .; D: .; V: TRBV6-5; CDR3: CASSDAATGELFF; DNA: TGTGCCAGCAGCGACGCCGCCACCGGGGAGCTGTTTTTT
J: TRBJ1-2; length: 14; size: .; D: .; V: TRBV29-1; CDR3: CSVEVKGLYYGYTF; DNA: TGCAGCGTTGAAGTAAAGGGATTGTACTATGGCTACACCTTC
J: TRBJ2-1; length: 16; size: .; D: TRBD1; V: TRBV28; CDR3: CASSWGTGPSYNEQFF; DNA: TGTGCCAGCAGCTGGGGGACAGGGCCCTCCTACAATGAGCAGTTCTTC
J: TRBJ2-7; length: 14; size: .; D: TRBD2; V: TRBV27; CDR3: CASMSSGMGYEQYF; DNA: TGTGCCAGCATGTCTAGCGGGATGGGGTACGAGCAGTACTTC
J: TRBJ2-1; length: 11; size: .; D: .; V: TRBV29-1; CDR3: CSAPAVNEQFF; DNA: TGCAGCGCCCCCGCGGTAAATGAGCAGTTCTTC
J: TRBJ1-2; length: 17; size: .; D: TRBD1; V: TRBV28; CDR3: CASSFRQGARSLYGYTF; DNA: TGTGCCAGCAGTTTCAGGCAGGGGGCCCGCTCCCTCTATGGCTACACCTTC
J: TRBJ2-1; length: 14; size: .; D: TRBD2; V: TRBV7-2; CDR3: CASSREGSGDEQFF; DNA: TGTGCCAGCAGCAGGGAGGGGTCGGGAGATGAGCAGTTCTTC
J: TRBJ2-7; length: 14; size: .; D: .; V: TRBV4-1; CDR3: CASSQIGTIYEQYF; DNA: TGCGCCAGCAGCCAAATTGGGACCATCTACGAGCAGTACTTC
J: TRBJ2-7; length: 15; size: once; D: TRBD1; V: TRBV15; CDR3: CATSGSGTGDYEQYF; DNA: TGTGCCACCAGCGGCTCCGGGACAGGGGACTACGAGCAGTACTTC
J: TRBJ2-7; length: 14; size: .; D: .; V: TRBV6-1; CDR3: CASSEGLKAYEQYF; DNA: TGTGCCAGCAGTGAAGGTCTTAAGGCCTACGAGCAGTACTTC
J: TRBJ2-1; length: 16; size: .; D: TRBD2; V: TRBV13; CDR3: CASSLYVSGRGNEQFF; DNA: TGTGCCAGCAGCTTATATGTTAGCGGGAGGGGTAATGAGCAGTTCTTC
J: TRBJ2-7; length: 13; size: .; D: .; V: TRBV7-2; CDR3: CASSSGPLWEQYF; DNA: TGTGCCAGCAGCTCCGGGCCCCTTTGGGAGCAGTACTTC
J: TRBJ1-2; length: 13; size: once; D: TRBD1; V: TRBV29-1; CDR3: CSVERGRDYGYTF; DNA: TGCAGCGTTGAAAGGGGGCGTGACTATGGCTACACCTTC
J: TRBJ1-1; length: 13; size: .; D: .; V: TRBV7-8; CDR3: CASTPSGNTEAFF; DNA: TGTGCCAGCACCCCATCCGGGAACACTGAAGCTTTCTTT
J: TRBJ2-1; length: 13; size: .; D: .; V: TRBV28; CDR3: CASSPALDYEQFF; DNA: TGTGCCAGCAGTCCCGCCCTGGACTATGAGCAGTTCTTC
J: TRBJ2-7; length: 12; size: .; D: .; V: TRBV7-9; CDR3: CASSRGSYEQYF; DNA: TGTGCCAGCAGCCGAGGTAGCTACGAGCAGTACTTC
J: TRBJ2-7; length: 11; size: few; D: .; V: TRBV7-9; CDR3: CASPAPLEQYF; DNA: TGTGCCAGCCCCGCCCCCCTCGAGCAGTACTTC
J: TRBJ2-1; length: 13; size: few; D: .; V: TRBV6-4; CDR3: CASSHGADNEQFF; DNA: TGTGCCAGCAGCCACGGAGCTGACAATGAGCAGTTCTTC
J: TRBJ1-2; length: 13; size: .; D: .; V: TRBV19; CDR3: CASSIRANYGYTF; DNA: TGTGCCAGTAGTATTCGGGCCAACTATGGCTACACCTTC
J: TRBJ2-1; length: 15; size: .; D: TRBD2; V: TRBV6-5; CDR3: CASSYTSGRFGEQFF; DNA: TGTGCCAGCAGTTACACTAGCGGACGGTTTGGTGAGCAGTTCTTC
J: TRBJ2-3; length: 16; size: .; D: .; V: TRBV27; CDR3: CASSLRSGTSTDTQYF; DNA: TGTGCCAGCAGTTTACGATCCGGGACTAGCACAGATACGCAGTATTTT
J: TRBJ2-7; length: 14; size: once; D: TRBD2; V: TRBV25-1; CDR3: CASSRGLADYEQYF; DNA: TGTGCCAGCAGTAGAGGACTAGCGGATTACGAGCAGTACTTC
J: TRBJ2-1; length: 17; size: .; D: .; V: TRBV7-9; CDR3: CASSPTLTERGHNEQFF; DNA: TGTGCCAGCAGCCCCACCCTAACAGAAAGGGGACACAATGAGCAGTTCTTC
J: TRBJ2-1; length: 15; size: .; D: TRBD2; V: TRBV7-9; CDR3: CASSSGLAGLNEQFF; DNA: TGTGCCAGCAGCTCGGGACTAGCGGGGCTCAATGAGCAGTTCTTC
J: TRBJ2-7; length: 14; size: .; D: .; V: TRBV7-6; CDR3: CASTQAVGAYEQYF; DNA: TGTGCCAGCACCCAGGCTGTTGGAGCCTACGAGCAGTACTTC
J: TRBJ2-3; length: 12; size: once; D: .; V: TRBV25-1; CDR3: CASRDPGHTQYF; DNA: TGTGCCAGCAGAGATCCCGGTCATACGCAGTATTTT
J: TRBJ2-7; length: 16; size: .; D: TRBD1; V: TRBV27; CDR3: CASSLLSRTGIYEQYF; DNA: TGTGCCAGCAGTTTATTATCCCGGACAGGGATTTACGAGCAGTACTTC
J: TRBJ1-3; length: 15; size: .; D: .; V: TRBV19; CDR3: CASSIEGFSGNTIYF; DNA: TGTGCCAGTAGTATAGAGGGTTTCTCTGGAAACACCATATATTTT
J: TRBJ2-5; length: 15; size: .; D: .; V: TRBV5-4; CDR3: CASTWGPGGAETQYF; DNA: TGTGCCAGCACCTGGGGGCCGGGGGGCGCGGAGACCCAGTACTTC
J: TRBJ2-7; length: 14; size: .; D: .; V: TRBV19; CDR3: CASSIVDTPYEQYF; DNA: TGTGCCAGTAGTATCGTGGACACCCCCTACGAGCAGTACTTC
J: TRBJ2-3; length: 13; size: .; D: .; V: TRBV2; CDR3: CASSASARDTQYF; DNA: TGTGCCAGCAGCGCCTCCGCTCGGGATACGCAGTATTTT
J: TRBJ2-2; length: 13; size: .; D: TRBD1; V: TRBV9; CDR3: CASSAQGTGELFF; DNA: TGTGCCAGCAGCGCACAGGGGACCGGGGAGCTGTTTTTT
J: TRBJ2-1; length: 15; size: .; D: .; V: TRBV5-1; CDR3: CASRADSRPYNEQFF; DNA: TGCGCCAGCAGAGCGGACAGTCGACCCTACAATGAGCAGTTCTTC
J: TRBJ2-7; length: 13; size: .; D: TRBD2; V: TRBV2; CDR3: CASRGTSGYEQYF; DNA: TGTGCCAGCAGGGGGACTAGCGGATACGAGCAGTACTTC
J: TRBJ2-7; length: 12; size: .; D: .; V: TRBV5-4; CDR3: CASSRFTNEQYF; DNA: TGTGCCAGCAGTCGCTTTACTAACGAGCAGTACTTC
J: TRBJ2-1; length: 13; size: .; D: .; V: TRBV28; CDR3: CASSLTASGEQFF; DNA: TGTGCCAGCAGTTTAACAGCATCAGGTGAGCAGTTCTTC
J: TRBJ2-1; length: 13; size: .; D: .; V: TRBV6-4; CDR3: CASSEGLINEQFF; DNA: TGTGCCAGCAGTGAAGGGCTCATAAATGAGCAGTTCTTC
J: TRBJ2-7; length: 13; size: .; D: .; V: TRBV27; CDR3: CASSLGASYEQYF; DNA: TGTGCCAGCAGTTTAGGGGCATCCTACGAGCAGTACTTC
J: TRBJ2-3; length: 17; size: .; D: TRBD2; V: TRBV13; CDR3: CASSPGLAGGPGDTQYF; DNA: TGTGCCAGCAGCCCAGGACTAGCGGGAGGGCCAGGTGATACGCAGTATTTT
J: TRBJ2-7; length: 14; size: .; D: .; V: TRBV4-3; CDR3: CASSQDRRSYEQYF; DNA: TGCGCCAGCAGCCAAGATCGAAGGAGCTACGAGCAGTACTTC
J: TRBJ2-1; length: 16; size: .; D: TRBD2; V: TRBV7-8; CDR3: CASSLAASGRPNEQFF; DNA: TGTGCCAGCAGCTTAGCGGCTAGCGGGAGGCCCAATGAGCAGTTCTTC
J: TRBJ1-1; length: 13; size: few; D: .; V: TRBV6-1; CDR3: CASNRQANTEAFF; DNA: TGTGCCAGCAATCGACAAGCGAACACTGAAGCTTTCTTT
J: TRBJ1-1; length: 15; size: .; D: .; V: TRBV19; CDR3: CASMGVGQQGTEAFF; DNA: TGTGCCAGTATGGGGGTTGGCCAACAAGGCACTGAAGCTTTCTTT
J: TRBJ2-7; length: 13; size: .; D: .; V: TRBV11-2; CDR3: CASSGTLRGEQYF; DNA: TGTGCCAGCAGCGGGACCTTGAGGGGCGAGCAGTACTTC
J: TRBJ2-7; length: 14; size: .; D: .; V: TRBV6-4; CDR3: CASSPYPEGYEQYF; DNA: TGTGCCAGCAGTCCTTATCCGGAAGGGTACGAGCAGTACTTC